The following is a TCR beta chain sequence with its context. The clone's antigen remains unknown. Base quality data are lacking; no much larger clone is found one base away. These data belong to a study of T cell responses to AZD1222 COVID-19 vaccine (dated by TCRdb to the early 2020s). Regarding the complete study: AZD1222 recipients with second doses at about 4 weeks or about 12 weeks were pooled, because spike-specific TCR depth and breadth did not differ between schedules. Enrollment into the trials was organized by age into subgroups of 18-55, 56-69 and 70-plus years, and those subgroups contained roughly 160, 29 and 62 TCR-sequenced participants, respectively. A total of 233 trial participants underwent TCR sequencing, of whom 200 to 220 received two doses of AZD1222 and about 26 received two doses of the MenACWY control vaccine.

In the paper's terms, the time point label means: baseline before first vaccination. Vaccinee samples came from UK trials COV001 and COV002, including a single-blind randomized controlled phase 2/3 trial of AZD1222 (ChAdOx1 nCoV-19) in healthy adults. For TCRbeta chain sequencing, PBMC samples from trial participants were taken at day 0 and at day 28 after the second dose. The CDR3 regions of human TCRbeta chains were analyzed by immunosequencing. From the authors' description of their analysis: TCRs in the repertoires were compared against a reference library of SARS-CoV-2-specific TCRs that had been generated with the MIRA antigen-specificity platform. Breadth meant the fraction of unique TCRs that were SARS-CoV-2-associated, whereas depth meant the fraction of total T cells that were SARS-CoV-2-associated. Using the MIRA data, each spike-specific TCR was mapped to the spike region that the TCR reacts to and placed in a CD4 or CD8 class. Log10-transformed breadth and depth values were compared by one-way ANOVA with Sidak's multiple comparisons tests. TCRdb took over this immuneACCESS table, retaining in-frame rearrangements with V and J assigned. Such tables are incomplete; in checked studies, under half of the missing clones stem from an unresolved V gene, and the remainder is unexplained. The V and J calls and clone size come from that table; D and trimming were worked out from the DNA. A total of about 260,000 clones appear in this sample, 85% to 95% of them only once. The top ten clonotypes cover around 0.6% of the sample.

Summary of the overall study and its limitations: After two AZD1222 doses, both the breadth and the depth of spike-specific TCRs were significantly higher than at day 0 and than in MenACWY recipients. Reportedly, almost half of the unique spike-specific TCRs recognized epitopes lying outside the regions that are mutated in the B.1.351 and B.1.1.7 variants. The vaccine-associated CD4 TCRs covered the entire spike protein, and the dominant responses fell in regions 160-218 and 743-854. Most participants were white British and females outnumbered males, and the authors suggested that clonal diversity may have been underestimated. In the small 56-69-year group, the increase in depth fell short of significance, most likely because of low power. Because no day 14 peak-response samples were available, repertoires were characterized only after the peak T cell response. Conclusions about previously exposed vaccinees were limited because only six AZD1222 recipients were SARS-CoV-2 seropositive at baseline.

The germline V gene gives CDR1 as MDHEN and CDR2 as SYDVKM. The CDR3, cysteine through phenylalanine, is 14 amino acids long. Only the CDR3 portion is preserved as DNA: 42 bases, with reading frame beginning at the first base. The junction shows trimming of 8 bases on V and 2 bases on J, plus 14 bases between the germline ends. This sequence uses TRBV28 and TRBJ2-3; no confident D gene assignment can be made. Specimen: peripheral blood, collected on day 0 of AZD1222 vaccination. The receptor was derived from an adult in good health. This receptor carries the CDR3 CASSGWRITDTQYF. The nucleotide sequence reads TGTGCCAGCTCAGGATGGCGTATCACAGATACGCAGTATTTT.